This passage covers 6 T cell receptor beta chains from one sample sequenced in a study of blood T cell repertoires in COVID-19. Produced via immunoSEQ multiplex PCR; TCRdb's table is partial and in-frame only. The sample carries 80,000 to 95,000 clones, approximately 85% recorded once. Source material: peripheral blood. The receptors come from a human donor in a cohort sampled during active COVID-19.

CDR3 bases: TGTGCCAGTAAACTTAAGGGACAGGGGGCATCTAATGAAAAACTGTTTTTT. Amino acids: CASKLKGQGASNEKLFF. The genes are TRBV19 and TRBJ1-4; 12 bases match TRBD1. CDR1 is LNHDA and CDR2 is SQIVND in the germline V gene (reference sequence). The length of the CDR3 is 17 residues. J gave up 3 bases and V 7 bases, and 9 bases lay outside the gene matches.

This sequence joins TRBV7-9 and TRBJ2-7; tentatively, D is TRBD2 (6 bases). Germline CDR1 reads SEHNR; CDR2 reads FQNEAQ (reference sequence). V was trimmed by 5 bases and J by 4 bases, leaving 15 bases between them. The CDR3 length is 14 residues. DNA of the CDR3: TGTGCCAGCAGCCCAATACTAGCAGCGTACGAGCAGTACTTC. Translated: CASSPILAAYEQYF.

V is TRBV4-2 and J is TRBJ2-1; 9 bases are a match to TRBD2. Looked up from germline, CDR1 is LGHNA and CDR2 is YNFKEQ. This CDR3 is built from 19 residues. With 0 bases clipped from V and 2 bases from J, the junction kept 11 bases outside the gene matches. The CDR3 bases are TGTGCCAGCAGCCAAGATAGAATCGCTAGCGGGGTCCCCTACAATGAGCAGTTCTTC. Its protein is CASSQDRIASGVPYNEQFF.

This chain connects TRBV7-2 to TRBJ2-6; 7 nucleotides align to TRBD1. Germline CDR1 SGHTA, CDR2 FQGNSA. The length of the CDR3 is 17 residues. The junction had 7 bases not matched to a gene; V was cut back by 5 bases and J by 0 bases. The CDR3 here is CASSDRDSFSGANVLTF. CDR3 DNA sequence: TGTGCCAGCAGCGACCGGGACAGTTTCTCTGGGGCCAACGTCCTGACTTTC. The full variable domain, completed using reference TRBV7-2 and TRBJ2-6, is GAGVSQSPSNKVTEKGKDVELRCDPISGHTALYWYRQSLGQGLEFLIYFQGNSAPDKSGLPSDRFSAERTGGSVSTLTIQRTQQEDSAVYLCASSDRDSFSGANVLTFGAGSRLTVL.

V is TRBV30 and J is TRBJ1-1; the D gene is possibly TRBD1 (6 bases). The CDR3 length is 12 residues. Germline V gene lookup returns CDR1 GTSNPN and CDR2 SVGIG (reference sequence). Trimming took off 8 bases at V and 1 base at J, with 11 bases between the two ends. CDR3 sequence reads: CAGPGQNTEAFF. The CDR3 DNA follows: TGTGCCGGCCCGGGACAGAACACTGAAGCTTTCTTT.

Regarding this clone: Other DNA sequences in the same sample also yield this CDR3. The chain combines TRBV7-2 with TRBJ2-2; D call uncertain. The CDR3 has 14 amino acids. V shed 1 base and J shed 3 bases, with 6 bases lying between them. Germline CDR1 SGHTA, CDR2 FQGNSA. CDR3 sequence reads: CASSLDRYTGELFF. For the CDR3, the DNA is TGTGCCAGCAGCTTAGACAGATACACCGGGGAGCTGTTTTTT.